Listed below are T cell receptor beta chains from one sample, sequenced in a study of blood T cells in healthy people across ages. Each CDR3 protein gets one entry after TCRdb re-called the 5' RACE reads with MiXCR. This table has approximately 800,000 distinct CDR3 sequences, roughly 60% appearing once. Sequences were obtained from blood. The receptors originated from a man younger than 45 in good health. CDR3s include the opening cysteine and the closing phenylalanine or tryptophan. D genes are given only for firm matches. Size values are once, few and many counts, or a class for expanded clones, and some rows have none.

J	D	length	V	size	CDR3	DNA
TRBJ2-1	-	15	TRBV6-5	-	CASRSGHSSYNEQFF	TGTGCCAGCCGATCGGGACACAGCTCCTACAATGAGCAGTTCTTC
TRBJ2-1	-	15	TRBV9	-	CASSPVSGLYNEQFF	TGTGCCAGCAGCCCGGTGTCAGGTCTCTACAATGAGCAGTTCTTC
TRBJ2-5	-	13	TRBV6-5	-	CASSASMGGTQYF	TGTGCCAGCAGCGCGAGTATGGGAGGGACCCAGTACTTC
TRBJ1-1	-	14	TRBV6-6	few	CASSYNPGVTEAFF	TGTGCCAGCAGTTACAACCCGGGAGTCACTGAAGCTTTCTTT
TRBJ2-3	-	15	TRBV6-1	-	CASSEANPYTDTQYF	TGTGCCAGCAGTGAAGCTAACCCATACACAGATACGCAGTATTTT
TRBJ1-2	-	14	TRBV27	-	CASSGSDGHYGYTF	TGTGCCAGCAGTGGCTCGGACGGACACTATGGCTACACCTTC
TRBJ2-1	-	13	TRBV25-1	few	CASSAGRYNEQFF	TGTGCCAGCAGTGCGGGCCGCTACAATGAGCAGTTCTTC
TRBJ2-3	TRBD2	16	TRBV25-1	few	CASSDKAGGISDTQYF	TGTGCCAGCAGTGATAAGGCGGGGGGGATCTCAGATACGCAGTATTTT
TRBJ2-7	-	15	TRBV27	-	CASRPLGVRSHEQYF	TGTGCCAGCAGGCCTCTCGGGGTGCGTTCCCACGAGCAGTACTTC
TRBJ2-3	-	13	TRBV20-1	once	CSARVVGPDTQYF	TGCAGTGCTAGAGTTGTAGGGCCAGATACGCAGTATTTT